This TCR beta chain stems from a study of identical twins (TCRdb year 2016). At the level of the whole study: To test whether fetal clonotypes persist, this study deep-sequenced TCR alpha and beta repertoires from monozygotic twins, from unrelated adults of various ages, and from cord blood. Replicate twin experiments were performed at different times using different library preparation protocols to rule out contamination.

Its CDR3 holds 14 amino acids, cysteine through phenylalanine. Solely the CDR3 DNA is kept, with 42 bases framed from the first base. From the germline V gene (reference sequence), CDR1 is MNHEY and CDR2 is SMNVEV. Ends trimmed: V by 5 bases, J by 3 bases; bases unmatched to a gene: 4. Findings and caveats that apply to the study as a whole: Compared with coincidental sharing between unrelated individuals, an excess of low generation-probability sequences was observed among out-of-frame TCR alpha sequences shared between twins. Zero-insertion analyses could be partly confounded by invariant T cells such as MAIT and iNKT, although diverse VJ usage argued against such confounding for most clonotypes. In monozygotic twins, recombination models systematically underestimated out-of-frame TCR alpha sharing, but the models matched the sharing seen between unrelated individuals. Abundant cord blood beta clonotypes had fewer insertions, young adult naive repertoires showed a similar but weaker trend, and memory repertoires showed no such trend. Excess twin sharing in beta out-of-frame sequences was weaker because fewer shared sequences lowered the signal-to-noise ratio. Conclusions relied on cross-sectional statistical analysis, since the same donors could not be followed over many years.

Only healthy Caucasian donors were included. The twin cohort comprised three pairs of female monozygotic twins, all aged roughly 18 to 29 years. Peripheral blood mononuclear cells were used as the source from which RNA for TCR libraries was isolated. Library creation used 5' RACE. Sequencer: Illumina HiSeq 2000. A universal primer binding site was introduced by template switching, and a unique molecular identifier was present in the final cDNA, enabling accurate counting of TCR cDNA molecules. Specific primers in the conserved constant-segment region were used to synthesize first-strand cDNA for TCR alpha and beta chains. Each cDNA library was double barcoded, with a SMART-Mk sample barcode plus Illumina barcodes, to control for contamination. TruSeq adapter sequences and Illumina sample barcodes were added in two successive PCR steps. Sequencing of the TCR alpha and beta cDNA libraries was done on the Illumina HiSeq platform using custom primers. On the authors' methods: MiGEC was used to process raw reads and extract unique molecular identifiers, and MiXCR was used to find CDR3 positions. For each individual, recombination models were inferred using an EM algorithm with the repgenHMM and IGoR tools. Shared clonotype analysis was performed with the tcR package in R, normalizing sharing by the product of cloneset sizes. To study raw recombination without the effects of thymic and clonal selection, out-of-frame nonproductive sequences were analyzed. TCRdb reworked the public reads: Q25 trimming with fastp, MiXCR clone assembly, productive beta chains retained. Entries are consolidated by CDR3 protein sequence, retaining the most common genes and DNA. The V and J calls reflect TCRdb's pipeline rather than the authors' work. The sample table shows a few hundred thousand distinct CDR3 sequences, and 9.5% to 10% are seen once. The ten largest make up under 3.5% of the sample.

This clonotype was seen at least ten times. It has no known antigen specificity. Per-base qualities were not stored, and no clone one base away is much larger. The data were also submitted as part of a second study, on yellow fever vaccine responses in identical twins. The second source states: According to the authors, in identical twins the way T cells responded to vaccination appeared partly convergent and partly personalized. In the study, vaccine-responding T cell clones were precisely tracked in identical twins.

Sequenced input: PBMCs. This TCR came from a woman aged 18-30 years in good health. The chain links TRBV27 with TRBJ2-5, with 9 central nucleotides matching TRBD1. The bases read TGTGCCAGCAGTGCCCGGACAGGGGAAGAGACCCAGTACTTC. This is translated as CASSARTGEETQYF.